Included here is one TCR beta chain sequence, with context. A much more abundant neighbour one base away suggests this may be a read error. The data stem from a study of glioma-infiltrating T cells. Germline CDR1 is MNHEY and CDR2 is SVGEGT. The CDR3 totals 16 residues. V was pared by 6 bases and J by 9 bases, with 24 bases between. Using RNA template, CDR3s of TCR alpha and beta were amplified with iRepertoire arm-PCR. One entry per CDR3 protein results from TCRdb running MiXCR on the multiplex PCR reads. The sample records around 130,000 distinct CDR3 sequences, around 23% being singletons. This chain links TRBV6-2 or TRBV6-3 with TRBJ2-1; no clear D. The sequencing sample was made of glioma tissue, nonneoplastic brain tissue, or PBMCs (not recorded which). The source of this sequence is a human donor with low-grade glioma or glioblastoma, undergoing nonglioma brain surgery, or in good health (not recorded which). In DNA form, the CDR3 reads TGTGCCAGCAGCTCCCCGTCGGCCCACGTTTTCAGTGAGCAGTTCTTC. Protein: CASSSPSAHVFSEQFF.